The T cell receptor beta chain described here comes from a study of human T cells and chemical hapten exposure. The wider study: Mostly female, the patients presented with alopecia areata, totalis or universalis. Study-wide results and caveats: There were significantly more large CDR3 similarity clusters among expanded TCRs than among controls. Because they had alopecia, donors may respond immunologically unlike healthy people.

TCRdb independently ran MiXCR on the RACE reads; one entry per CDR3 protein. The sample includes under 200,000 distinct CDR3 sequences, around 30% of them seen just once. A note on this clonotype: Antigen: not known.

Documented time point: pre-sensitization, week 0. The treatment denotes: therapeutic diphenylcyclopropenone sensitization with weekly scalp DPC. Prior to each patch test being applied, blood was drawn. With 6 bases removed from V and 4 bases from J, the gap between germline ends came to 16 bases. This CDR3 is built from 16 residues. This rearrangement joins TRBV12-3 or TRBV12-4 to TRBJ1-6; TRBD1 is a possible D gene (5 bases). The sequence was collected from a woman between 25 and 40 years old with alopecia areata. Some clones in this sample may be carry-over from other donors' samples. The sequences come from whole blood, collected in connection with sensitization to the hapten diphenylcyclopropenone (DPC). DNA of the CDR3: TGTGCCAGCAGACCTACCGACAGCCTTTATAATTCACCCCTCCACTTT. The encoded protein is CASRPTDSLYNSPLHF.